Shown below are 10 T cell receptor beta chains from a single sample sequenced in a study of cytomegalovirus exposure and HLA in healthy donors. This PCR relied on a set of 60 Vbeta primers and 13 Jbeta primers. Repertoires were generated with immunoSEQ multiplex PCR, while TCRdb's copy carries only in-frame clones and drops some. This table holds about 180,000 clones, around 80% found once. The sample taken for sequencing was PBMCs. These receptors originate from a young woman in good health and CMV-seropositive.

This chain joins TRBV6-1 and TRBJ1-5, with 7 bases lining up with TRBD1. V trimming: 7 bases; J trimming: 11 bases; junction bases outside the gene matches: 11. CDR1 and CDR2 from the germline V gene are MNHNS and SASEGT. This CDR3 spans 13 amino acids. The chain's CDR3 is CASTLGGSAAQHF. CDR3 sequence (DNA): TGTGCCAGCACCTTAGGGGGCTCTGCGGCCCAGCATTTT.

CDR3 DNA: TGTGCCAGTACCACAACTATTGGGGCGACTGAAGCTTTCTTT. Its protein product is CASTTTIGATEAFF. The rearrangement links TRBV19 to TRBJ1-1, with D possibly being TRBD1 (5 bases). Per germline, CDR1 LNHDA and CDR2 SQIVND (reference sequence). The CDR3 is made up of 14 amino acids. V shed 7 bases and J shed 5 bases, with 17 bases lying between them.

This clone was seen once. The CDR3 coding sequence is TGCGCCAGCAGCCAACTTTTAGCGGTAGCGGGAGCCTACGAGCAGTACTTC. Amino acid sequence: CASSQLLAVAGAYEQYF. V and J are TRBV4-1 and TRBJ2-7, with 9 bases aligning to TRBD2. The CDR3 sequence is 17 residues long. Losses at the gene ends were 2 bases for V and 2 bases for J; bases not matched to a gene: 10. The germline V gene has CDR1 MGHRA and CDR2 YSYEKL.

The chain is built from TRBV28 and TRBJ1-5; 7 bases are shared with TRBD1. Germline assignment: CDR1 MDHEN and CDR2 SYDVKM. Germline trimming cut 4 bases from V and 7 bases from J; bases unmatched to any gene: 7. The CDR3 is 14 amino acids. DNA for the CDR3: TGTGCCAGCAGTTCACCGGGACAGTTACAGCCCCAGCATTTT. As protein: CASSSPGQLQPQHF.

The V and J genes are TRBV9 and TRBJ2-5, with D possibly being TRBD2 (6 bases). V was clipped by 6 bases and J by 4 bases, with 13 bases between them. The germline CDR1 and CDR2 sequences are SGDLS and YYNGEE. This CDR3 has 13 residues. The chain's CDR3 is CASKEVGGETQYF. Here the CDR3 DNA reads TGTGCCAGCAAGGAAGTGGGAGGAGAGACCCAGTACTTC.

The CDR3 loop is CASSDSGREYEQYF. The CDR3 DNA reads as TGCGCCAGCAGTGACAGCGGGAGGGAATACGAGCAGTACTTC. The chain employs TRBV10-1 and TRBJ2-7, with TRBD2 matching 10 bases. The CDR3 consists of 14 residues. Trimming cost V 3 bases and J 4 bases; bases outside gene matches: 3. Germline V CDR1 and CDR2: WNHNN, SYGVQD (reference sequence).

The V gene is TRBV29-1, the J gene TRBJ1-4; 7 bases fit TRBD1. With V trimmed by 6 bases and J by 8 bases, 9 bases remained unmatched. Germline assignment: CDR1 SQVTM and CDR2 ANQGSEA. CDR3 length equals 13 residues. The CDR3 bases are TGCAGCGTAACACAGGGGCTGGGAGAAAAACTGTTTTTT. The encoded protein is CSVTQGLGEKLFF.

V and J are TRBV6-4 and TRBJ2-6; 8 positions match TRBD1. The junction had 1 base not matched to a gene; V was cut back by 4 bases and J by 2 bases. From germline, CDR1 is MRHNA and CDR2 SNTAGT. The CDR3 has 15 residues. CDR3 DNA: TGTGCCAGCAGTGCACAGGGGGCTGGGGCCAACGTCCTGACTTTC. Translation: CASSAQGAGANVLTF.

V and J are TRBV5-1 and TRBJ2-4; 8 positions match TRBD1. Trimming removed 0 bases from V and 4 bases from J; junction bases left unmatched: 0. This CDR3 spans 14 amino acids. Looked up from germline, CDR1 is SGHRS and CDR2 is YFSETQ. CDR3 sequence: CASSLDRGKNIQYF. The CDR3 DNA follows: TGCGCCAGCAGCTTGGACAGGGGGAAAAACATTCAGTACTTC.

The CDR3 loop reads CASKTGLLANYGYTF. As DNA, the CDR3 is TGTGCCAGTAAAACAGGGCTTCTAGCTAACTATGGCTACACCTTC. This chain connects TRBV27 to TRBJ1-2; a possible D gene is TRBD1 (6 bases). CDR1 MNHEY and CDR2 SMNVEV come from the germline V gene (reference sequence). Trimming removed 9 bases at V and 0 bases at J, with 17 bases between. CDR3 length: 15 amino acids.